This entry describes one T cell receptor beta chain. Its antigen is currently not known. Per-base qualities were not stored, and no clone one base away is much larger. This record comes from a study of T cell responses to AZD1222 COVID-19 vaccine (dated by TCRdb to about 2021). Background on the whole study: AZD1222 recipients given second doses at about 4 weeks or at about 12 weeks were pooled, since spike-specific TCR depth and breadth were not found to differ between the two schedules. TCR sequencing was performed for more than 230 trial participants, of whom approximately 200 were given two doses of AZD1222 and around 25 were given two doses of MenACWY control vaccine. Enrollment into the trials was organized by age into subgroups of 18-55, 56-69 and 70-plus years, and those subgroups contained around 150, 28 and 57 TCR-sequenced participants, respectively.

Beyond this particular receptor, the publication reports: Participants were mostly white British, with more females than males. The authors suggested clonal diversity may have been underestimated. Conclusions about previously exposed vaccinees were limited because only 5 or 6 AZD1222 recipients were SARS-CoV-2 seropositive at baseline. Because no day 14 peak-response samples were available, the repertoires could be characterized only after the peak T cell response. The vaccine-associated CD4 TCRs covered the entire spike protein, and the dominant responses fell in regions 160-218 and 743-854. Reportedly, almost half of the unique spike-specific TCRs recognized epitopes lying outside the regions that are mutated in the B.1.351 and B.1.1.7 variants. The 56-69-year group was small, and its depth increase did not reach significance, likely because of low power. After two AZD1222 doses, both the breadth and the depth of spike-specific TCRs were significantly higher than at day 0 and than in MenACWY recipients.

The CDR3 regions of human TCRbeta chains were analyzed by immunosequencing. The original methods were these. Repertoire TCRs were matched against a reference library of SARS-CoV-2-specific TCRs generated with the MIRA antigen-specificity platform. Breadth was defined as the fraction of unique TCRs that were SARS-CoV-2-associated, and depth was defined as the fraction of total T cells that were SARS-CoV-2-associated. Using the MIRA data, every spike-specific TCR was mapped to the spike region that the TCR reacted to and assigned to either a CD4 or a CD8 class. Log10-transformed breadth and depth values were compared by one-way ANOVA with Sidak's multiple comparisons tests. Sourced from immuneACCESS, this table was stored by TCRdb with only in-frame sequences that have V and J called. A share of the clones is absent; for the studies checked, an unresolved V gene accounts for under half, and the remainder has no known explanation. V, J and clone size reflect that table, while D and trimming were determined from the DNA. Recorded for this sample are around 100,000 clones; over 85% of them occurred a single time. Around 2% of the sample goes to the ten largest clones.

The CDR3 contains 15 residues, cysteine and phenylalanine counted. Only the CDR3 DNA is retained, 45 bases long and in frame from the first base. The junction shows trimming of 4 bases on V and 4 bases on J, and the gene matches do not reach 2 bases of it. The germline V gene sets CDR1 to SGHAT and CDR2 to FQNNGV. Per the publication, the time point label means: baseline before first vaccination. Vaccinee samples were obtained from the UK trials COV001 and COV002, which included a single-blind randomized controlled phase 2/3 trial of AZD1222 (ChAdOx1 nCoV-19) in healthy adults. Trial participant PBMC samples were collected at day 0 and day 28 after the second dose for TCRbeta chain sequencing.

This receptor was obtained from an adult in good health. Sequencing was performed on peripheral blood, taken on day 0 of AZD1222 vaccination. The rearrangement joined TRBV11-2 to TRBJ2-5; 14 of the junction bases match TRBD2. For the CDR3, the sequence is CASSWTSGRRETQYF. Here is the DNA: TGTGCCAGCAGCTGGACTAGCGGGAGGAGAGAGACCCAGTACTTC.